Listed below are T cell receptor beta chains from one sample, sequenced in a study of blood T cell repertoires in COVID-19. Method: immunoSEQ multiplex PCR; TCRdb's copy keeps in-frame clones and lacks some. The sample has roughly 100,000 clones, roughly 80% seen once; the top ten hold 15%. Sequencing input: peripheral blood. The source is a woman aged 80 or older with acute or convalescent COVID-19. Both conserved end residues are part of each CDR3. The order of the fields is CDR3 protein, CDR3 DNA, D gene, J gene, V gene, clone size. The D gene is left open where the match is weak. A row's size may be missing; if present it is once, few, many or a size class.

CDR3aa: CASSRGQKNTEAFF
CDR3nt: TGCGCCAGCAGTCGCGGACAAAAGAACACTGAAGCTTTCTTT
d_gene: -
j_gene: TRBJ1-1
v_gene: TRBV10-1
abundance: once

CDR3aa: CASSQRRTSYEQYF
CDR3nt: TGTGCCAGCAGCCAAAGAAGGACATCCTACGAGCAGTACTTC
d_gene: -
j_gene: TRBJ2-7
v_gene: TRBV4-2
abundance: once

CDR3aa: CAISAPSRALGEQYF
CDR3nt: TGTGCCATCAGTGCCCCGTCGCGGGCATTAGGCGAGCAGTACTTC
d_gene: -
j_gene: TRBJ2-7
v_gene: TRBV10-3
abundance: few

CDR3aa: CASSLTGTGGPQHF
CDR3nt: TGTGCCAGCAGCTTGACCGGGACAGGGGGGCCCCAGCATTTT
d_gene: TRBD1
j_gene: TRBJ1-5
v_gene: TRBV7-9
abundance: -

CDR3aa: CASSPDQTGRYGYTF
CDR3nt: TGTGCCAGCAGCCCCGACCAGACAGGGCGGTATGGCTACACCTTC
d_gene: TRBD1
j_gene: TRBJ1-2
v_gene: TRBV7-2
abundance: -

CDR3aa: CASSLDLSGQKETQYF
CDR3nt: TGTGCCAGCAGCTTGGATCTTTCGGGACAGAAAGAGACCCAGTACTTC
d_gene: TRBD1
j_gene: TRBJ2-5
v_gene: TRBV5-5
abundance: -

CDR3aa: CASSSHRGSTEPPQFF
CDR3nt: TGTGCCAGCAGTTCCCACAGGGGATCCACTGAACCACCCCAGTTCTTC
d_gene: TRBD1
j_gene: TRBJ2-1
v_gene: TRBV6-2/TRBV6-3
abundance: once

CDR3aa: CASIEQRANGELFF
CDR3nt: TGTGCCAGCATCGAACAGAGGGCGAACGGGGAGCTGTTTTTT
d_gene: -
j_gene: TRBJ2-2
v_gene: TRBV7-2
abundance: -

CDR3aa: CASAPQTGYNEQFF
CDR3nt: TGCGCCAGCGCACCACAAACAGGGTACAATGAGCAGTTCTTC
d_gene: -
j_gene: TRBJ2-1
v_gene: TRBV5-1
abundance: -

CDR3aa: CATSRQTGTSEAFF
CDR3nt: TGTGCCACCAGCCGTCAGACAGGGACTTCTGAAGCTTTCTTT
d_gene: TRBD1
j_gene: TRBJ1-1
v_gene: TRBV15
abundance: -

CDR3aa: CATTSDANTGELFF
CDR3nt: TGTGCCACAACTAGCGACGCGAACACCGGGGAGCTGTTTTTT
d_gene: TRBD2
j_gene: TRBJ2-2
v_gene: TRBV10-3
abundance: once

CDR3aa: CASSQGGPGDTQYF
CDR3nt: TGCGCCAGCAGCCAAGGAGGGCCAGGGGATACGCAGTATTTT
d_gene: -
j_gene: TRBJ2-3
v_gene: TRBV5-1
abundance: -

CDR3aa: CASNRQGSNQPQHF
CDR3nt: TGTGCCAGTAATCGACAGGGCAGCAATCAGCCCCAGCATTTT
d_gene: TRBD1
j_gene: TRBJ1-5
v_gene: TRBV19
abundance: -

CDR3aa: CASSLGGANYGYTF
CDR3nt: TGTGCCAGCAGCTTGGGAGGGGCTAACTATGGCTACACCTTC
d_gene: -
j_gene: TRBJ1-2
v_gene: TRBV7-9
abundance: -

CDR3aa: CASSQSLRADRSEETQYF
CDR3nt: TGCGCCAGCAGTCAATCCCTTCGAGCCGACAGAAGCGAAGAGACCCAGTACTTC
d_gene: -
j_gene: TRBJ2-5
v_gene: TRBV23-1
abundance: -

CDR3aa: CASSTWTGSTDTQYF
CDR3nt: TGCGCCAGCAGCACATGGACAGGATCTACAGATACGCAGTATTTT
d_gene: TRBD1
j_gene: TRBJ2-3
v_gene: TRBV5-1
abundance: -

CDR3aa: CASSYRQGNEQYF
CDR3nt: TGTGCCAGCAGTTACCGACAGGGAAACGAGCAGTACTTC
d_gene: TRBD1
j_gene: TRBJ2-7
v_gene: TRBV6-5
abundance: few

CDR3aa: CASSQTGTRGNEQFF
CDR3nt: TGTGCCAGCAGCCAGACAGGCACCAGGGGCAATGAGCAGTTCTTC
d_gene: -
j_gene: TRBJ2-1
v_gene: TRBV5-4
abundance: -

CDR3aa: CATSDTKTGGIHEQYF
CDR3nt: TGTGCCACCAGTGATACCAAGACAGGGGGCATCCACGAGCAGTACTTC
d_gene: TRBD1
j_gene: TRBJ2-7
v_gene: TRBV24-1
abundance: -

CDR3aa: CAWASQGGSGNTIYF
CDR3nt: TGTGCCTGGGCAAGTCAGGGGGGCTCTGGAAACACCATATATTTT
d_gene: TRBD1
j_gene: TRBJ1-3
v_gene: TRBV30
abundance: -

CDR3aa: CASSSGTSVTGELFF
CDR3nt: TGTGCCAGCAGCTCCGGGACTAGCGTCACCGGGGAGCTGTTTTTT
d_gene: TRBD2
j_gene: TRBJ2-2
v_gene: TRBV5-4
abundance: -

CDR3aa: CASTPSSYNEQFF
CDR3nt: TGCGCCAGCACCCCTTCCTCCTACAATGAGCAGTTCTTC
d_gene: -
j_gene: TRBJ2-1
v_gene: TRBV5-1
abundance: -

CDR3aa: CASSLGLAGVGNEQFF
CDR3nt: TGTGCCAGCAGCTTGGGTCTAGCGGGAGTAGGCAATGAGCAGTTCTTC
d_gene: TRBD2
j_gene: TRBJ2-1
v_gene: TRBV5-6
abundance: -

CDR3aa: CASSEVWGENRYTF
CDR3nt: TGTGCCAGCAGTGAAGTGTGGGGGGAGAATCGCTACACCTTC
d_gene: -
j_gene: TRBJ1-2
v_gene: TRBV6-1
abundance: -

CDR3aa: CATSDAGTGSEQYF
CDR3nt: TGTGCCACCAGTGATGCCGGGACAGGGAGCGAGCAGTACTTC
d_gene: TRBD1
j_gene: TRBJ2-7
v_gene: TRBV24-1
abundance: -

CDR3aa: CASSWGGIRGEQYF
CDR3nt: TGTGCCAGCAGCTGGGGGGGAATCAGGGGCGAGCAGTACTTC
d_gene: -
j_gene: TRBJ2-7
v_gene: TRBV5-4
abundance: -

CDR3aa: CASSKGQGRDTEAFF
CDR3nt: TGTGCCAGCAGCAAGGGACAGGGGCGAGACACTGAAGCTTTCTTT
d_gene: TRBD1
j_gene: TRBJ1-1
v_gene: TRBV11-3
abundance: -

CDR3aa: CASSHLRGQNEQFF
CDR3nt: TGTGCCAGCAGCCATTTGAGAGGGCAGAATGAGCAGTTCTTC
d_gene: -
j_gene: TRBJ2-1
v_gene: TRBV7-9
abundance: -

CDR3aa: CASSPRQGAGNTEAFF
CDR3nt: TGTGCCAGCAGTCCCCGACAGGGGGCGGGTAACACTGAAGCTTTCTTT
d_gene: TRBD1
j_gene: TRBJ1-1
v_gene: TRBV28
abundance: few

CDR3aa: CATSDYRGAGELFF
CDR3nt: TGTGCCACCAGTGATTACAGGGGGGCCGGGGAGCTGTTTTTT
d_gene: TRBD1
j_gene: TRBJ2-2
v_gene: TRBV24-1
abundance: -

CDR3aa: CSVEEVAGWEVSEQFF
CDR3nt: TGCAGCGTTGAAGAAGTAGCGGGATGGGAAGTTAGTGAGCAGTTCTTC
d_gene: TRBD2
j_gene: TRBJ2-1
v_gene: TRBV29-1
abundance: -

CDR3aa: CSVVGPTHTGELFF
CDR3nt: TGCAGCGTTGTGGGGCCTACCCACACCGGGGAGCTGTTTTTT
d_gene: -
j_gene: TRBJ2-2
v_gene: TRBV29-1
abundance: -